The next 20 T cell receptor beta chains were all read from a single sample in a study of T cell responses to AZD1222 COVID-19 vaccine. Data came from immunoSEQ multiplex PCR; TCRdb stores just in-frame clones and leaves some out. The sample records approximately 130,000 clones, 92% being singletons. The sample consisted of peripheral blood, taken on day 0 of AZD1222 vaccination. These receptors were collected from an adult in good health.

CDR3 nucleotides: TGTGCCAGCAGTCCGACCGGCGGGTATGGCTACACCTTC. Translation gives CASSPTGGYGYTF. The chain joins TRBV12-3 or TRBV12-4 to TRBJ1-2; D gene ambiguous. The CDR3 length is 13 residues. The germline V and J ends were trimmed by 5 bases and 5 bases, with 12 bases remaining between them.

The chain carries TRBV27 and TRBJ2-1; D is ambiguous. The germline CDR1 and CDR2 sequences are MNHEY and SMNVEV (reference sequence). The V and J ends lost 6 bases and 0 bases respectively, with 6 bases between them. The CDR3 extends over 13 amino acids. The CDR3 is CASRRSSYNEQFF. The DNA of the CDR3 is TGTGCCAGCAGGAGGAGCTCCTACAATGAGCAGTTCTTC.

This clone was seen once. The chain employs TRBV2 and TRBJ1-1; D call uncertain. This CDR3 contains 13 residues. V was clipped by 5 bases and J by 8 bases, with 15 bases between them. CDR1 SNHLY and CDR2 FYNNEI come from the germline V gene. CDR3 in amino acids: CASSTKTQSEAFF. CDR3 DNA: TGTGCCAGCAGTACAAAGACCCAAAGCGAAGCTTTCTTT.

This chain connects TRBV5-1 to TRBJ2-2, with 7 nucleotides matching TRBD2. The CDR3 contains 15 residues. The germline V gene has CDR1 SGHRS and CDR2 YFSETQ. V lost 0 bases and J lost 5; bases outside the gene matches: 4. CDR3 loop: CASSLAGLITGELFF. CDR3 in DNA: TGCGCCAGCAGCTTGGCGGGACTAATAACCGGGGAGCTGTTTTTT.

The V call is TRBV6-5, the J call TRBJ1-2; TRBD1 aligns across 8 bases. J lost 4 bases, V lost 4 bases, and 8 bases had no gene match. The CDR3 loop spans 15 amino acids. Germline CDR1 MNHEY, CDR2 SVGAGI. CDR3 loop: CASSSTTGVGYGYTF. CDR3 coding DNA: TGTGCCAGCAGTTCCACGACAGGGGTAGGCTATGGCTACACCTTC.

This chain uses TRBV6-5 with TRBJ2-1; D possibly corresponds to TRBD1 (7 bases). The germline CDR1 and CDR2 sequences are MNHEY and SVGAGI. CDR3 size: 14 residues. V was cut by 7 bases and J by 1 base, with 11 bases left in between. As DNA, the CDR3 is TGTGCCAGCACTCAGGGGGGTTCCTACAATGAGCAGTTCTTC. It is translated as CASTQGGSYNEQFF.

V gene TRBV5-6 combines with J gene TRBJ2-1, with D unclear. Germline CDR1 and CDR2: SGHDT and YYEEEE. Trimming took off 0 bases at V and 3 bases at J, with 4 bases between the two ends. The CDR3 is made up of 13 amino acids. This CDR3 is CASSLAIYNEQFF. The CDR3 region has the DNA TGTGCCAGCAGCTTGGCTATCTACAATGAGCAGTTCTTC.

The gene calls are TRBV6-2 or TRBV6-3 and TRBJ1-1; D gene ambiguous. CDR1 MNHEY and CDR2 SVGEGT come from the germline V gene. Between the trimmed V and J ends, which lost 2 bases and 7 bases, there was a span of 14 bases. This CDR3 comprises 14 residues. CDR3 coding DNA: TGTGCCAGCAGTTACCCTAGAGGCGAGGGTGAAGCTTTCTTT. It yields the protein CASSYPRGEGEAFF.

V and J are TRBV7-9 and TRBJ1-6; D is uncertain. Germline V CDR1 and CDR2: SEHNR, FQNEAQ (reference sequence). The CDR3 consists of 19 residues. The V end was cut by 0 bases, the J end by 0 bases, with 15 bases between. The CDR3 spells CASSLAGGRMSSYNSPLHF. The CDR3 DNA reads TGTGCCAGCAGCTTAGCCGGTGGGAGAATGAGCTCCTATAATTCACCCCTCCACTTT.

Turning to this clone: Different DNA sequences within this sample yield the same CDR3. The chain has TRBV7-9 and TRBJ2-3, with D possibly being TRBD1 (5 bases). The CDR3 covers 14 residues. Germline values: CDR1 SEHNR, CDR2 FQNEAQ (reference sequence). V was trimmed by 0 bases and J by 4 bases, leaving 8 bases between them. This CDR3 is CASSLAGVPDTQYF. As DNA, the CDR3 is TGTGCCAGCAGCTTAGCAGGGGTTCCAGATACGCAGTATTTT.

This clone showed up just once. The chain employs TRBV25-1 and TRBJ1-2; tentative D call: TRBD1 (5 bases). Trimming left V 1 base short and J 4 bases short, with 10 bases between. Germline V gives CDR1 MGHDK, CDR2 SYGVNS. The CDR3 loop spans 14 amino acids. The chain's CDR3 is CASSEWGGGYGYTF. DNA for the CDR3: TGTGCCAGCAGTGAATGGGGCGGCGGCTATGGCTACACCTTC.

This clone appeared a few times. The DNA of the CDR3 is TGTGCCAGCAGCGTTGGACAGGGGGCGAATGGAAACACCATATATTTT. Translation: CASSVGQGANGNTIYF. The gene calls are TRBV9 and TRBJ1-3; 11 nucleotides align to TRBD1. The germline V gene has CDR1 SGDLS and CDR2 YYNGEE. V shed 2 bases, J shed 3 bases, and the junction held 4 bases outside the gene matches. The CDR3 covers 16 residues. Using reference TRBV9 and TRBJ1-3 for the parts outside the CDR3, the full variable domain is DSGVTQTPKHLITATGQRVTLRCSPRSGDLSVYWYQQSLDQGLQFLIQYYNGEERAKGNILERFSAQQFPDLHSELNLSSLELGDSALYFCASSVGQGANGNTIYFGEGSWLTVV.

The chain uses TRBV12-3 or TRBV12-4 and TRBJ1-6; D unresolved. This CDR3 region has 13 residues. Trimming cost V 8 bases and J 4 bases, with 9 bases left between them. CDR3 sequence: CASATVYNSPLHF. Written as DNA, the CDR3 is TGTGCCAGCGCTACAGTGTATAATTCACCCCTCCACTTT.

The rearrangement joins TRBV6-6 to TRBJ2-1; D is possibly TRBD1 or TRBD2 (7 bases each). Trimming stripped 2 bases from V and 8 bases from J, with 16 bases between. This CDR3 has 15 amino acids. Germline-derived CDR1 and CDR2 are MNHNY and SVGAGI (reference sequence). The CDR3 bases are TGTGCCAGCAGTTACCCGCAGGGGGGGATCGATGAGCAGTTCTTC. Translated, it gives CASSYPQGGIDEQFF.

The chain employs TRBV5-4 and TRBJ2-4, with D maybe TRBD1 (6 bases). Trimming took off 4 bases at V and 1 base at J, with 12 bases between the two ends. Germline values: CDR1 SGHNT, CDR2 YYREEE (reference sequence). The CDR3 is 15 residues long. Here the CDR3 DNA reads TGTGCCAGCAGCATTGCAGGGGCCGCCAAAAACATTCAGTACTTC. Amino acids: CASSIAGAAKNIQYF.

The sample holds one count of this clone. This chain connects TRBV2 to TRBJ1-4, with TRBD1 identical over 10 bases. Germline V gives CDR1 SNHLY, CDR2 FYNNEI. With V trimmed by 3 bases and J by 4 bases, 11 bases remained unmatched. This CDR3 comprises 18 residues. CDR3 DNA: TGTGCCAGCAGTGAGAGACTGGGACAGGGGCCTAATAATGAAAAACTGTTTTTT. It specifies CASSERLGQGPNNEKLFF.

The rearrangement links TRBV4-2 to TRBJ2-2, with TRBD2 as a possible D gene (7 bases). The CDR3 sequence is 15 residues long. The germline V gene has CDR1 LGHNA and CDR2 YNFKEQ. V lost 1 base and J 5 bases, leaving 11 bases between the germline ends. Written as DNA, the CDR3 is TGTGCCAGCAGCCAAGTGGGGGGGCCTACCGGGGAGCTGTTTTTT. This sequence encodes CASSQVGGPTGELFF.

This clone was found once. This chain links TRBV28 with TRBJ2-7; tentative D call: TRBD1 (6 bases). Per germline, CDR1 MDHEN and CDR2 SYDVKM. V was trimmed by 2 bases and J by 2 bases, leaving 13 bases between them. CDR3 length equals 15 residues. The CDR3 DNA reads TGTGCCAGCAGTTTAGAACAGGGATTCACCTACGAGCAGTACTTC. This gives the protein CASSLEQGFTYEQYF.

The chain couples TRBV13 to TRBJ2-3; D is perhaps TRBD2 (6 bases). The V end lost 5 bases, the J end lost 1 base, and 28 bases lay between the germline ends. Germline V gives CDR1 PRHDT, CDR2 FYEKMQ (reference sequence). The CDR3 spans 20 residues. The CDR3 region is CASSARSPAGMYRRTDTQYF. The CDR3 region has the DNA TGTGCCAGCAGCGCGAGATCGCCCGCGGGAATGTACAGGCGCACAGATACGCAGTATTTT.

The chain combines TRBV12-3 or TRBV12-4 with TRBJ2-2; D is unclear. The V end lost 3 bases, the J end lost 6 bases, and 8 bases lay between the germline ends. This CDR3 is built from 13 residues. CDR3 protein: CASSFGGAGELFF. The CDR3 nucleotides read TGTGCCAGCAGTTTTGGTGGGGCCGGGGAGCTGTTTTTT.